This entry lists 32 T cell receptor beta chains sequenced from one sample in a study of glioma-infiltrating T cells after dendritic cell vaccination. Assay used: immunoSEQ multiplex PCR; TCRdb lists only in-frame clones, some missing. In the table there are 55,000 to 75,000 clones, approximately 80% of which are singletons. The sample consisted of blood, taken before dendritic cell vaccination. The source of these receptors is a human donor with glioblastoma.

This chain uses TRBV4-3 with TRBJ1-2; TRBD1 is a possible D gene (5 bases). CDR1 and CDR2 (germline): LGHNA, YSLEER. This CDR3 is 15 amino acids long. Trimming took 0 bases from V and 5 from J, leaving 13 bases between them. The CDR3, as DNA: TGCGCCAGCAGCCAAGATTATTCTGGGGCGTATGGCTACACCTTC. Residues: CASSQDYSGAYGYTF.

The chain carries TRBV19 and TRBJ1-1; 7 bases agree with TRBD1. With V trimmed by 9 bases and J by 4 bases, 2 bases remained unmatched. This CDR3 spans 11 amino acids. CDR1 and CDR2 (germline): LNHDA, SQIVND (reference sequence). The CDR3 region is CASQGGTEAFF. Here the CDR3 DNA reads TGTGCCAGCCAGGGGGGCACTGAAGCTTTCTTT. The variable domain in full, with the rest retrieved from reference TRBV19 and TRBJ1-1, is DGGITQSPKYLFRKEGQNVTLSCEQNLNHDAMYWYRQDPGQGLRLIYYSQIVNDFQKGDIAEGYSVSREKKESFPLTVTSAQKNPTAFYLCASQGGTEAFFGQGTRLTVV.

The CDR3 protein is CASSQLQGNSDQPQHF. In nucleotides, the CDR3 is TGTGCCAGCAGCCAGCTTCAGGGGAATAGTGATCAGCCCCAGCATTTT. This chain joins TRBV4-2 and TRBJ1-5, with D possibly being TRBD1 (6 bases). The CDR3 is 16 amino acids. Germline loops: CDR1 LGHNA, CDR2 YNFKEQ. Trimming pared 3 bases from V and 5 bases from J, leaving 17 bases between.

This rearrangement joins TRBV5-6 to TRBJ2-7; D may be TRBD2 (6 bases). Trimming removed 2 bases at V and 1 base at J, with 16 bases between. The CDR3 is 16 residues long. The germline CDR1 and CDR2 sequences are SGHDT and YYEEEE. CDR3 residues: CASSLGRGTYSYEQYF. CDR3 nucleotides: TGTGCCAGCAGCTTAGGCCGGGGGACCTATTCCTACGAGCAGTACTTC. Full variable domain (outside the CDR3, taken from reference TRBV5-6 and TRBJ2-7): DAGVTQSPTHLIKTRGQQVTLRCSPKSGHDTVSWYQQALGQGPQFIFQYYEEEERQRGNFPDRFSGHQFPNYSSELNVNALLLGDSALYLCASSLGRGTYSYEQYFGPGTRLTVT.

V and J are TRBV11-1 and TRBJ2-1; tentatively, D is TRBD2 (5 bases). CDR1 is SGHAT, CDR2 FQDESV, per germline (reference sequence). There are 15 residues in the CDR3. With 2 bases removed from V and 0 bases from J, the gap between germline ends came to 8 bases. Here the CDR3 DNA reads TGTGCCAGCAGCTTATTGGGGAGCTCCTACAATGAGCAGTTCTTC. Translation gives CASSLLGSSYNEQFF.

This chain links TRBV10-1 with TRBJ2-7, with D perhaps matching TRBD1 (8 bases). The germline gives CDR1 WNHNN, CDR2 SYGVQD (reference sequence). The CDR3 length is 16 residues. The V gene lost 8 bases and the J gene lost 0 bases, with 20 bases spanning the gap. In DNA form, the CDR3 reads TGCGCCAGCCCTCATGGGGGGGGACAGGACTCCTACGAGCAGTACTTC. It translates to CASPHGGGQDSYEQYF.

V is TRBV7-2 and J is TRBJ1-1; D remains unclear. From germline, CDR1 is SGHTA and CDR2 FQGNSA. CDR3 size: 15 residues. The V and J ends lost 2 bases and 1 base respectively, with 11 bases between them. In DNA, the CDR3 is TGTGCCAGCAGCTTACATGGGAGGGAGAACACTGAAGCTTTCTTT. It translates to CASSLHGRENTEAFF. The whole variable domain, filled in from reference TRBV7-2 and TRBJ1-1, reads GAGVSQSPSNKVTEKGKDVELRCDPISGHTALYWYRQSLGQGLEFLIYFQGNSAPDKSGLPSDRFSAERTGGSVSTLTIQRTQQEDSAVYLCASSLHGRENTEAFFGQGTRLTVV.

V gene TRBV11-2 combines with J gene TRBJ2-1, with 8 bases that match TRBD1. From germline, CDR1 is SGHAT and CDR2 FQNNGV. The CDR3 spans 14 residues. The junction had 10 bases not matched to a gene; V was cut back by 5 bases and J by 10 bases. CDR3 in DNA: TGTGCCAGCAGCCGGACAGGGAAGGAGAGGGAGCAGTTCTTC. Protein: CASSRTGKEREQFF.

The chain has TRBV7-3 and TRBJ2-3; TRBD2 agrees at 10 bases. The ends lost 0 bases at V and 1 base at J; junction bases unmatched: 4. Germline CDR1 and CDR2: SGHTA and FQGTGA. The CDR3 is 17 residues long. This chain's CDR3 is CASSLTNGLAGTDTQYF. The CDR3 DNA reads TGTGCCAGCAGCTTAACGAATGGACTAGCGGGCACAGATACGCAGTATTTT. Looking up the rest from reference TRBV7-3 and TRBJ2-3 gives the full variable domain: GAGVSQTPSNKVTEKGKYVELRCDPISGHTALYWYRQSLGQGPEFLIYFQGTGAADDSGLPNDRFFAVRPEGSVSTLKIQRTERGDSAVYLCASSLTNGLAGTDTQYFGPGTRLTVL.

The V gene is TRBV6-1, the J gene TRBJ1-1; 8 nucleotides match TRBD1. The CDR3 sequence is 15 residues long. V lost 1 base and J lost 9; bases outside the gene matches: 10. Germline lookup yields CDR1 MNHNS and CDR2 SASEGT. CDR3 residues: CASSEVAGGGIKAFF. Here the CDR3 DNA reads TGTGCCAGCAGTGAAGTGGCAGGGGGCGGCATAAAAGCTTTCTTT.

The chain uses TRBV2 and TRBJ1-4; possibly TRBD1 for D (5 bases). The CDR3 sequence is 15 residues long. The germline CDR1 and CDR2 sequences are SNHLY and FYNNEI. Trimming removed 6 bases from V and 4 bases from J, with 15 bases in between. The CDR3 DNA follows: TGTGCCAGCAGAAGTGAACAGGCGGATAATGAAAAACTGTTTTTT. Its protein is CASRSEQADNEKLFF.

The V call is TRBV6-5, the J call TRBJ1-1; maybe TRBD1 (5 bases). CDR1 is MNHEY, CDR2 SVGAGI, per germline. The CDR3 is made up of 13 amino acids. The V and J ends lost 6 bases and 0 bases respectively, with 8 bases between them. The CDR3 DNA is TGTGCCAGCAGAGACAGCATGAACACTGAAGCTTTCTTT. Its translation is CASRDSMNTEAFF.

This sequence joins TRBV6-1 and TRBJ2-7, with a weak D call TRBD2 (5 bases). The CDR3 has 15 residues. The germline V gene has CDR1 MNHNS and CDR2 SASEGT. The V gene lost 4 bases and the J gene lost 6 bases, with 19 bases spanning the gap. CDR3 nucleotide sequence: TGTGCCAGCAGTGTTGTCCGGGAATCGTCTGGCGAGCAGTACTTC. Amino acid sequence: CASSVVRESSGEQYF.

Relative to its sample, this clone is medium-sized. This sequence joins TRBV4-1 and TRBJ1-1; D unresolved. The V and J ends lost 1 base and 11 bases respectively, with 14 bases between them. Germline values: CDR1 MGHRA, CDR2 YSYEKL. The CDR3 is made up of 13 amino acids. This chain's CDR3 is CASSQVMGEEAFF. The CDR3 DNA reads as TGCGCCAGCAGCCAAGTTATGGGAGAGGAGGCTTTCTTT.

V and J are TRBV7-9 and TRBJ2-7, with 10 nucleotides matching TRBD1. Germline assignment: CDR1 SEHNR and CDR2 FQNEAQ (reference sequence). The CDR3 is 14 residues long. The J segment lost 5 bases and the V segment lost 6 bases, leaving 7 bases of the junction unmatched. CDR3 loop: CASRFGTGDHEQYF. CDR3 in DNA: TGTGCCAGCAGATTCGGGACAGGGGACCACGAGCAGTACTTC.

This clone was seen a few times. This chain links TRBV18 with TRBJ2-1; 9 positions match TRBD1. Germline values: CDR1 KGHSH, CDR2 LQKENI. CDR3 length: 16 amino acids. The trim removed 2 bases at V and 1 base at J, leaving 3 bases unmatched. The CDR3 sequence is CASSPGQGISYNEQFF. The CDR3 nucleotides read TGTGCCAGCTCACCAGGACAGGGGATATCCTACAATGAGCAGTTCTTC.

The chain carries TRBV7-8 and TRBJ1-2; 7 bases are a match to TRBD1. The germline gives CDR1 SGHVS, CDR2 FQNEAQ. The V segment lost 5 bases and the J segment 3 bases; nucleotides outside the gene matches: 9. The CDR3 sequence is 15 residues long. This chain's CDR3 is CASSLATGRYYGYTF. The CDR3 nucleotides read TGTGCCAGCAGCCTCGCGACAGGGAGATACTATGGCTACACCTTC.

This clone was observed a handful of times. The V and J genes are TRBV6-6 and TRBJ1-5; 7 nucleotides agree with TRBD1. V lost 8 bases to trimming and J lost 1 base; unmatched junction nucleotides: 5. CDR1 is MNHNY, CDR2 SVGAGI, per germline (reference sequence). CDR3 length: 14 residues. CDR3 protein: CASRGQSSNQPQHF. For the CDR3, the DNA is TGTGCCAGCCGGGGACAGTCGAGCAATCAGCCCCAGCATTTT.

The chain is built from TRBV7-9 and TRBJ1-1; D remains unclear. The CDR3 totals 14 residues. Trimming pared 5 bases from V and 2 bases from J, leaving 12 bases between. Germline V CDR1 and CDR2: SEHNR, FQNEAQ (reference sequence). CDR3 residues: CASSVTETNTEAFF. For the CDR3, the DNA is TGTGCCAGCAGCGTTACAGAGACCAACACTGAAGCTTTCTTT.

This sequence joins TRBV6-5 and TRBJ2-7; maybe TRBD2 (7 bases). Germline V CDR1 and CDR2: MNHEY, SVGAGI. Trimming took 0 bases from V and 0 from J, leaving 12 bases between them. This CDR3 contains 16 residues. CDR3 coding DNA: TGTGCCAGCAGTTACTCCCGGGGGGCAGACTCCTACGAGCAGTACTTC. As protein: CASSYSRGADSYEQYF.

The rearrangement joins TRBV19 to TRBJ2-3; 7 bases match TRBD1. CDR1 and CDR2 (germline): LNHDA, SQIVND (reference sequence). Trimming at V came to 2 bases and at J to 0 bases, leaving 8 bases not matched to a gene. This CDR3 is built from 17 residues. This CDR3 is CASSIIRDSLSTDTQYF. DNA for the CDR3: TGTGCCAGTAGTATAATACGGGACAGCCTTAGCACAGATACGCAGTATTTT.

J is TRBJ2-1 and V is TRBV5-1; D unclear. The V gene's germline CDR1 is SGHRS and CDR2 YFSETQ. V lost 2 bases and J 1 base, leaving 10 bases between the germline ends. This CDR3 has 15 residues. The CDR3 here is CASSLLAPSYNEQFF. The DNA for the CDR3 is TGCGCCAGCAGCTTATTGGCCCCTTCCTACAATGAGCAGTTCTTC.

The chain joins TRBV5-1 to TRBJ2-1; 8 nucleotides agree with TRBD2. This CDR3 region has 16 residues. V lost 0 bases, J lost 1 base, and 3 bases stayed unmatched. Germline V gene data show CDR1 as SGHRS and CDR2 as YFSETQ. The DNA of the CDR3 is TGCGCCAGCAGCTTGGCTCGGGGGGGTTCCTACAATGAGCAGTTCTTC. Its protein is CASSLARGGSYNEQFF.

The CDR3 DNA sequence: TGCGCCAGCGATGGGGGTCGCGGGGAAGCCTCTGGGGCCAACGTCCTGACTTTC. Translation: CASDGGRGEASGANVLTF. J is TRBJ2-6 and V is TRBV5-1; TRBD2 is a possible D gene (6 bases). Germline assignment: CDR1 SGHRS and CDR2 YFSETQ. V shed 7 bases and J shed 0 bases, with 20 bases lying between them. CDR3 size: 18 residues.

This clone has more than one count but fewer than ten. This chain uses TRBV9 with TRBJ1-2, with 12 nucleotides matching TRBD1. The germline V gene encodes CDR1 SGDLS and CDR2 YYNGEE. CDR3 size: 18 residues. Trimming removed 0 bases from V and 8 bases from J; junction bases left unmatched: 14. The CDR3 coding sequence is TGTGCCAGCAGCGTAGCGGGACAGGGGGCGGTCGATAGTGGAGGCTACACCTTC. This translates into CASSVAGQGAVDSGGYTF.

This clone has only one observation. This chain joins TRBV6-5 and TRBJ2-1; D is undetermined. Trimming pared 6 bases from V and 8 bases from J, leaving 20 bases between. This CDR3 is built from 15 residues. Germline values: CDR1 MNHEY, CDR2 SVGAGI. In nucleotides, the CDR3 is TGTGCCAGCAGCCCCCTTGCCTCCCCTCGGGATGAGCAGTTCTTC. Its translation is CASSPLASPRDEQFF.

The gene calls are TRBV5-6 and TRBJ1-6; TRBD1 aligns across 9 bases. With 4 bases clipped from V and 10 bases from J, the junction kept 12 bases outside the gene matches. Germline loops: CDR1 SGHDT, CDR2 YYEEEE. The CDR3 extends over 16 amino acids. CDR3 nucleotide sequence: TGTGCCAGCAGCATACTAACAGGGGGCCGGAGCTCACCCCTCCACTTT. It encodes CASSILTGGRSSPLHF. Together with reference TRBV5-6 and TRBJ1-6, the CDR3 gives the full variable domain: DAGVTQSPTHLIKTRGQQVTLRCSPKSGHDTVSWYQQALGQGPQFIFQYYEEEERQRGNFPDRFSGHQFPNYSSELNVNALLLGDSALYLCASSILTGGRSSPLHFGNGTRLTVT.

This chain links TRBV6-5 with TRBJ1-5; TRBD1 might be the D (6 bases). Trimming left V 5 bases short and J 7 bases short, with 12 bases between. CDR3 size: 13 residues. Germline V lookup: CDR1 MNHEY, CDR2 SVGAGI. In DNA, the CDR3 is TGTGCCAGCAGTAAGGACAGTCTCCAGCCCCAGCATTTT. This codes for CASSKDSLQPQHF.

The chain employs TRBV7-3 and TRBJ2-1, with TRBD1 matching over 8 bases. CDR3 length: 16 residues. CDR1 and CDR2 from the germline V gene are SGHTA and FQGTGA. V was pared by 2 bases and J by 2 bases, with 5 bases of the junction left unmatched. CDR3: CASSLGTGPPYNEQFF. For the CDR3, the DNA is TGTGCCAGCAGCTTAGGGACAGGCCCACCCTACAATGAGCAGTTCTTC. The full variable domain, its missing parts supplied by reference TRBV7-3 and TRBJ2-1, is GAGVSQTPSNKVTEKGKYVELRCDPISGHTALYWYRQSLGQGPEFLIYFQGTGAADDSGLPNDRFFAVRPEGSVSTLKIQRTERGDSAVYLCASSLGTGPPYNEQFFGPGTRLTVL.

This clone was picked up one time. The CDR3 loop reads CASSSTPSYGYTF. In DNA, the CDR3 is TGTGCCAGCAGCTCAACACCCTCCTATGGCTACACCTTC. The chain carries TRBV7-2 and TRBJ1-2; D uncertain. CDR3 length: 13 residues. V lost 4 bases and J lost 4, with 10 bases in between. CDR1 and CDR2 from the germline V gene are SGHTA and FQGNSA. Together with reference TRBV7-2 and TRBJ1-2, the CDR3 gives the full variable domain: GAGVSQSPSNKVTEKGKDVELRCDPISGHTALYWYRQSLGQGLEFLIYFQGNSAPDKSGLPSDRFSAERTGGSVSTLTIQRTQQEDSAVYLCASSSTPSYGYTFGSGTRLTVV.

This clone turned up a few times. The rearrangement joins TRBV7-2 to TRBJ2-7; tentatively, D is TRBD2 (6 bases). Deletions cut 1 base from V and 1 base from J, with 11 bases between. Germline V gene lookup returns CDR1 SGHTA and CDR2 FQGNSA. This CDR3 region has 15 residues. CDR3 in amino acids: CASSLGGEASYEQYF. CDR3 bases: TGTGCCAGCAGCTTAGGAGGGGAGGCGTCCTACGAGCAGTACTTC.

The rearrangement links TRBV5-1 to TRBJ2-5, with 9 bases that match TRBD2. The J segment lost 2 bases and the V segment lost 4 bases, leaving 9 bases of the junction unmatched. The CDR3 covers 16 residues. Germline values: CDR1 SGHRS, CDR2 YFSETQ. This chain's CDR3 is CASSLSGGRGQETQYF. The DNA for the CDR3 is TGCGCCAGCAGCCTTAGCGGGGGCCGGGGGCAAGAGACCCAGTACTTC. Together with reference TRBV5-1 and TRBJ2-5, the CDR3 gives the full variable domain: KAGVTQTPRYLIKTRGQQVTLSCSPISGHRSVSWYQQTPGQGLQFLFEYFSETQRNKGNFPGRFSGRQFSNSRSEMNVSTLELGDSALYLCASSLSGGRGQETQYFGPGTRLLVL.